The entry below describes one T cell receptor beta chain. Its antigen is unidentified. The data were taken from a study of T cell responses to AZD1222 COVID-19 vaccine. Across the study: Researchers grouped second doses given at about 4 or about 12 weeks into one pool. Study-level results: Donors, mostly white British, included more females; clonal diversity was possibly underestimated.

Trimming removed 10 bases from V and 6 bases from J; junction bases left unmatched: 6. The V gene's germline CDR1 is SGHNT and CDR2 YYREEE (reference sequence). The CDR3 loop spans 12 amino acids. Libraries were prepared by immunoSEQ multiplex PCR; TCRdb keeps only in-frame clonotypes and omits some of them. The table lists 130,000 or so clones, approximately 88% of them singletons. The sequence derives from an adult in good health. This specimen was peripheral blood, taken on day 0 of AZD1222 vaccination. The chain couples TRBV5-4 to TRBJ1-4; 7 bases match TRBD1. The CDR3 is CAGSGGDEKLFF. CDR3 DNA: TGTGCCGGATCAGGGGGTGATGAAAAACTGTTTTTT.